These 9 T cell receptor beta chains originate from one sample sequenced in a study of CD8+ T cells in alopecia areata (dated by TCRdb to between 2018 and 2020). Libraries were built with the immunoSEQ multiplex PCR assay. For TCR sequencing, RNA was extracted from every sample and reverse transcribed into cDNA to serve as template. Not all clones reach the TCRdb copy of this immuneACCESS table, which keeps in-frame sequences only. Checked studies attribute under half of the gap to unresolved V genes and leave the rest unexplained. The sample table shows a few hundred thousand clones, and more than 55% are seen once. Clones ranked in the top ten supply around 5% of the sample. The sequencing input was CD8+ T cells sorted from blood. Receptor source: a human donor in good health.

This clone has more than one count but fewer than ten. The rearrangement uses TRBV7-9 and TRBJ2-7, with D tentatively TRBD2 (6 bases). V was cut by 4 bases and J by 5 bases, with 21 bases left in between. Germline CDR1 reads SEHNR; CDR2 reads FQNEAQ (reference sequence). This CDR3 region has 16 residues. The CDR3 loop is CASSSPGGDSLHEQYF. CDR3 coding DNA: TGTGCCAGCAGCTCCCCCGGTGGGGACTCTTTGCACGAGCAGTACTTC.

In DNA, the CDR3 is TGTGCCAGCAGTTTACGACACAACTACGAGCAGTACTTC. This gives the protein CASSLRHNYEQYF. The V call is TRBV27, the J call TRBJ2-7; D call uncertain. The V and J ends lost 2 bases and 3 bases respectively, with 8 bases between them. CDR3 length equals 13 residues. Germline assignment: CDR1 MNHEY and CDR2 SMNVEV (reference sequence).

This clone was observed a handful of times. The chain recombines TRBV9 with TRBJ2-3, with 12 bases fitting TRBD2. Germline trimming cut 3 bases from V and 6 bases from J; bases unmatched to any gene: 11. Germline V gene data show CDR1 as SGDLS and CDR2 as YYNGEE. This CDR3 has 17 amino acids. The CDR3 DNA follows: TGTGCCAGCAGCGCCACGACTAGCGGGGGCCGTTTGGATACGCAGTATTTT. The encoded protein is CASSATTSGGRLDTQYF.

Only a few counts were recorded for this clone. The chain recombines TRBV23-1 with TRBJ1-2, with 7 bases aligning to TRBD1. TRBV23-1 is reported as an ORF; its role is uncertain. V lost 4 bases and J lost 3; bases outside the gene matches: 8. CDR3 size: 15 residues. The chain's CDR3 is CASSPQKGAHYGYTF. The CDR3 bases are TGCGCCAGCAGTCCGCAAAAGGGGGCGCACTATGGCTACACCTTC.

The chain is built from TRBV27 and TRBJ1-2; possible D gene TRBD1, 5 bases. The CDR3 is 12 amino acids. Trimming took 8 bases from V and 4 from J, leaving 11 bases between them. In germline, CDR1 is MNHEY, CDR2 SMNVEV (reference sequence). The CDR3 nucleotides read TGTGCCAGCTGGAATAGGGGCTATGGCTACACCTTC. Translated: CASWNRGYGYTF.

This clone was picked up a small number of times. The CDR3 DNA reads TGCGCCAGCAGCTACGGGACGCACGAAGAGACCCAGTACTTC. Residues: CASSYGTHEETQYF. The chain employs TRBV5-1 and TRBJ2-5, with D perhaps TRBD1 or TRBD2 (5 bases each). Germline loops: CDR1 SGHRS, CDR2 YFSETQ. CDR3 length: 14 amino acids. V was trimmed by 3 bases and J by 3 bases, leaving 12 bases between them.

There are a few counts of this clone. This chain links TRBV29-1 with TRBJ2-2; a weak D match, TRBD1 (6 bases). CDR3 length equals 12 residues. V lost 6 bases, J lost 6 bases, and 11 bases lay in between. The germline V gene has CDR1 SQVTM and CDR2 ANQGSEA. CDR3 coding DNA: TGCAGCGTGGTAACAGGGTCCGGGGAGCTGTTTTTT. It specifies CSVVTGSGELFF.

The table lists this clone with a few counts. V is TRBV29-1 and J is TRBJ2-1; TRBD1 aligns across 7 bases. The length of the CDR3 is 14 residues. Per germline, CDR1 SQVTM and CDR2 ANQGSEA. J gave up 4 bases and V 6 bases, and 9 bases lay outside the gene matches. CDR3 nucleotides: TGCAGCGTCCGGAACCGGGACAGATACAATGAGCAGTTCTTC. This gives the protein CSVRNRDRYNEQFF.

About this clone: Within the sample, other DNA sequences also encode this same CDR3. This chain uses TRBV6-5 with TRBJ1-1, with 11 bases lining up with TRBD1. J lost 5 bases, V lost 5 bases, and 4 bases had no gene match. In germline, CDR1 is MNHEY, CDR2 SVGAGI. CDR3 length equals 14 residues. CDR3 nucleotide sequence: TGTGCCAGCAGTCAAGGGACAGGGGGGACTGAAGCTTTCTTT. It encodes CASSQGTGGTEAFF.